The next 4 T cell receptor beta chains were all read from a single sample in a study of T cell responses to AZD1222 COVID-19 vaccine. Method: immunoSEQ multiplex PCR; TCRdb's copy keeps in-frame clones and lacks some. The sample has roughly 80,000 clones; about nine tenths are singletons. The source was peripheral blood, collected 28 days after the second AZD1222 dose. These receptors were obtained from an adult who received the AZD1222 COVID-19 vaccine.

Only one count was recorded for this clone. The chain employs TRBV4-1 and TRBJ1-5; D gene ambiguous. This CDR3 contains 13 residues. V lost 8 bases and J lost 4, with 12 bases in between. Germline lookup yields CDR1 MGHRA and CDR2 YSYEKL. The CDR3 spells CASANGVNQPQHF. DNA of the CDR3: TGCGCCAGCGCCAATGGGGTAAATCAGCCCCAGCATTTT.

The chain carries TRBV7-2 and TRBJ2-2; no reliable D call. CDR3 length: 14 amino acids. Germline assignment: CDR1 SGHTA and CDR2 FQGNSA. Trimming cost V 8 bases and J 7 bases, with 17 bases left between them. The CDR3 spells CASRPQLVSGELFF. For the CDR3, the DNA is TGTGCCAGCCGACCCCAATTGGTTAGCGGGGAGCTGTTTTTT.

Written as DNA, the CDR3 is TGTGCCAGCTCACTGTTGGGACAGGGCAATCAGCCCCAGCATTTT. This encodes CASSLLGQGNQPQHF. The chain recombines TRBV18 with TRBJ1-5; 8 bases fit TRBD1. CDR3 length equals 15 residues. J lost 2 bases, V lost 4 bases, and 4 bases had no gene match. Germline CDR1 and CDR2: KGHSH and LQKENI.

This rearrangement joins TRBV13 to TRBJ1-2; TRBD1 is a possible D gene (5 bases). The CDR3 spans 16 residues. The V gene's germline CDR1 is PRHDT and CDR2 FYEKMQ (reference sequence). Trimming pared 1 base from V and 6 bases from J, leaving 18 bases between. Here the CDR3 reads CASSLASDTPYDGYTF. CDR3 in DNA: TGTGCCAGCAGCTTAGCTTCGGACACCCCCTATGATGGCTACACCTTC.